This T cell receptor beta chain originates from a study of blood T cells in healthy people across ages. Overall study results and limits: Older individuals had lower TCR beta diversity per million T cells (the decline was roughly linear). Those diversity estimates obtained from one million T cells were thought to be underestimates.

V was shortened by 0 bases and J by 1 base, with 6 bases between the two germline ends. Germline assignment: CDR1 GTSNPN and CDR2 SVGIG (reference sequence). The CDR3 has 13 residues. Primers used in a second PCR of roughly 6 to 11 cycles were a sample-barcoded 5' primer and a J-beta primer mix. TCRdb fed the 5' RACE reads into MiXCR, producing one record per CDR3 protein. The repertoire has over 600,000 distinct CDR3 sequences, around a fifth of them found once; the top ten carry roughly 3.9%. Total RNA extraction produced at least 6 micrograms (per sample) for the study. Turning to this clonotype: Antigen unknown.

The sample comprised blood. This receptor was obtained from a man in his sixties or seventies in good health. This chain links TRBV30 with TRBJ1-1, with unresolved D. The CDR3 DNA is TGTGCCTGGAGTGTACGGAAGAACACTGAAGCTTTCTTT. It yields the protein CAWSVRKNTEAFF.